The source of this TCR beta chain is a study of cytomegalovirus exposure and HLA in healthy donors. Study-level points and caveats: The study recorded some 160 TCR beta chains that were cytomegalovirus-associated. Rarity held for most TCR sequences, but there were some public TCRs that occurred in many donors.

Data came from immunoSEQ multiplex PCR; TCRdb stores just in-frame clones and leaves some out. This sample yields about 300,000 clones, of which around 87% are seen a single time; about 0.85% belongs to the top ten. This CDR3 has 14 amino acids. Germline lookup yields CDR1 SGHRS and CDR2 YFSETQ. V trimming: 3 bases; J trimming: 1 base; junction bases outside the gene matches: 2. Remarks on this clone: Its target is not known. This sample includes further DNA sequences coding for the same CDR3.

Material for sequencing was PBMCs. The chain has TRBV5-1 and TRBJ1-1; 8 nucleotides agree with TRBD1. The sequence was collected from a woman between 18 and 30 years old in good health and CMV-seronegative. The CDR3 DNA follows: TGCGCCAGCAGCTCGGGGACAGGGAACACTGAAGCTTTCTTT. It yields the protein CASSSGTGNTEAFF.